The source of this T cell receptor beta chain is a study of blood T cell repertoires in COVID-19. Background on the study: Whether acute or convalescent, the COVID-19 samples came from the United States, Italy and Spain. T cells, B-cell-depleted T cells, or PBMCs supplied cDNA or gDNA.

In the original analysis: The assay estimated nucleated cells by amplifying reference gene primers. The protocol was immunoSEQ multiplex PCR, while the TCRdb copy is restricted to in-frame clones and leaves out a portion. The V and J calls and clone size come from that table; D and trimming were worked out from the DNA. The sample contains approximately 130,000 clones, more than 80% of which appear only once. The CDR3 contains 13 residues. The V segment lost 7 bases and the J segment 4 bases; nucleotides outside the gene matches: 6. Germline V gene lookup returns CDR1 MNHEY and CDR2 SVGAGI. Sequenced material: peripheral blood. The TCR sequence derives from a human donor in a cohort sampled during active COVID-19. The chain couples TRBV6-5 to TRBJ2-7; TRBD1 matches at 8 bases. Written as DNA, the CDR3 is TGTGCCAGCACCCGACAGGGGAGTTACGAGCAGTACTTC. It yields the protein CASTRQGSYEQYF.